The source of this TCR beta chain is a study of cytomegalovirus exposure and HLA in healthy donors. Study outcomes and limitations: The study found most TCR sequences rare, yet found some public TCRs in many donors.

Worth noting for this clone: Its specificity is not known.

The study ran its PCR with 60 Vbeta and 13 Jbeta primers. The method was immunoSEQ multiplex PCR; TCRdb's version includes in-frame clones alone and lacks a portion of them. This table holds about 170,000 clones, 80% to 90% found once. This CDR3 is 15 amino acids long. CDR1 is SGHDT, CDR2 YYEEEE, per germline. Deletions cut 2 bases from V and 6 bases from J, with 16 bases between. Sequencing input: PBMCs. This chain joins TRBV5-6 and TRBJ2-3; D gene uncertain. This TCR was recovered from a woman between 18 and 29 years old in good health and CMV-seronegative. The CDR3 bases are TGTGCCAGCAGCTTACTGGCAGAGGTTTTCGATACGCAGTATTTT. It translates to CASSLLAEVFDTQYF.